The T cell receptor beta chain under discussion was sequenced for a study of blood T cell repertoires in COVID-19. Study-wide background: Samples of COVID-19 (acute and convalescent) were obtained from the United States, Italy and Spain. Sources were T cells, B-cell-depleted T cells, or PBMCs; the material itself was cDNA or gDNA.

V was pared by 5 bases and J by 5 bases, with 18 bases between. CDR3 length: 16 amino acids. CDR1 and CDR2 from the germline V gene are MNHEY and SMNVEV (reference sequence). As processed by the authors: Reference gene primers were amplified, and this amplification served to estimate nucleated cell counts. Profiled with immunoSEQ multiplex PCR; TCRdb holds only in-frame clones, not every one. V and J calls plus clone size are reproduced from that table; the DNA served to infer D and trimming. The sample lists some 78,000 clones, about 89% occurring once. The chain uses TRBV27 and TRBJ1-4, with D perhaps TRBD1 (5 bases). This clonotype was obtained from a man aged 50 to 60 with active or convalescent COVID-19. The source material was peripheral blood. The chain's CDR3 is CASSDASPGGNEKLFF. CDR3 in DNA: TGTGCCAGCAGTGACGCCTCACCCGGGGGGAATGAAAAACTGTTTTTT.